This T cell receptor (beta chain) appears in the sequencing data of a study of T cell responses to AZD1222 COVID-19 vaccine. Points from the study as a whole: Only a handful of people who got AZD1222 tested seropositive at baseline. Unmutated regions of variants are reportedly targeted by nearly half of spike-specific TCRs. Possibly, clonal diversity was underestimated; donors were largely white British and included more females.

This clone appeared a single time. What it binds is not known. Method: immunoSEQ multiplex PCR; TCRdb's copy keeps in-frame clones and lacks some. The sample shows some 120,000 clones, roughly 90% of them seen only once. CDR1 MRHNA and CDR2 SNTAGT come from the germline V gene. Trimming removed 6 bases at V and 0 bases at J, with 15 bases between. The CDR3 has 15 amino acids. V usage is TRBV6-4 and J usage is TRBJ2-7; D may match TRBD1 or TRBD2 (6 bases each). The sequencing here drew on peripheral blood, taken on day 0 of AZD1222 vaccination. The TCR originated in an adult in good health. The CDR3, as DNA: TGTGCCAGCAGCCTCGAGGGGGGCACCTCCTACGAGCAGTACTTC. Its protein is CASSLEGGTSYEQYF.